This T cell receptor beta chain was identified in a study of T cell repertoires in cytomegalovirus infection. Study-wide context: HLA-C-restricted CMV epitopes, recently identified, and well-studied HLA-B-restricted ones were used by the study. Public TCR beta signatures marked donors with CMV infection and the matching HLA.

For this clonotype: Its target is unknown.

In TCRdb, the reads were re-called with MiXCR into one record per CDR3 protein. Of about 770,000 distinct CDR3 sequences in the sample, about 27% were seen once. This CDR3 has 15 residues. Deletions cut 0 bases from V and 4 bases from J, with 12 bases between. Per the germline V gene, CDR1 is SGHVS and CDR2 is FNYEAQ. Study-level results: Cumulated frequencies of public TCR beta families served to identify carriers of CMV plus the relevant HLA.

This sequence originates from a human donor in good health (CMV status not recorded). Some clones in this sample may be carry-over from other donors' samples. The rearrangement joins TRBV7-6 to TRBJ1-1, with a weak D call TRBD1 (6 bases). The sequencing here drew on cultured CD8+ T cells from PBMCs, taken from culture after CMV antigen stimulation. The CDR3 spells CASSLATQGGTEAFF. For the CDR3, the DNA is TGTGCCAGCAGCTTAGCGACACAGGGAGGCACTGAAGCTTTCTTT.